The T cell receptor (beta chain) described here comes from a study of T cell repertoires in cytomegalovirus infection. Unmatched junction bases numbered 13, after V lost 5 bases and J lost 6 bases. From germline, CDR1 is SGHVS and CDR2 FNYEAQ. The CDR3 is 16 residues long. TCRdb processed the reads anew with MiXCR; each CDR3 protein has one entry. The profile shows 170,000 or so distinct CDR3 sequences, 17% of them singletons. This clonotype has just a few counts. The specimen sequenced was CD8+ T cells from PBMCs. V and J are TRBV7-6 and TRBJ2-1; TRBD1 agrees at 7 bases. This sequence originates from a human donor in good health (CMV status not recorded). Some clones in this sample may be carry-over from other donors' samples. The CDR3 DNA reads as TGTGCCAGCAGCCCGCCAGGGGGATTGGTTGGCAATGAGCAGTTCTTC. Its protein product is CASSPPGGLVGNEQFF. Together with reference TRBV7-6 and TRBJ2-1, the CDR3 gives the full variable domain: GAGVSQSPRYKVTKRGQDVALRCDPISGHVSLYWYRQALGQGPEFLTYFNYEAQQDKSGLPNDRFSAERPEGSISTLTIQRTEQRDSAMYRCASSPPGGLVGNEQFFGPGTRLTVL.